The T cell receptor (beta chain) under discussion was sequenced for a study of blood T cell repertoires in COVID-19. Profiling relied on immunoSEQ multiplex PCR, and the TCRdb table lists in-frame clones only, not all of them. The sample consists of about 130,000 clones, 86% of them appearing once. Everyone who took part was about 18 to 89 years old, and they came from about 23 US areas. Germline CDR1 is MNHEY and CDR2 is SVGAGI. V gave up 6 bases and J gave up 4 bases, with 9 bases separating them. The CDR3 covers 12 residues. Sequencing used PBMCs or T cells enriched from blood (not recorded which). The TCR was taken from a woman aged 45-65 years who had recovered from COVID-19. V gene TRBV6-5 combines with J gene TRBJ1-2; no clear D. The CDR3 loop is CASRRDSYGYTF. The CDR3 DNA follows: TGTGCCAGCAGAAGAGATTCCTATGGCTACACCTTC.